The T cell receptor beta chain described here comes from a study of shared clonotypes between healthy human individuals. At the level of the study: Participating donors consisted of a couple of women and a few men aged 18 to 49.

Recent vaccinations or acute infections were absent in the healthy HIV-negative adult donors. All the donors were Caucasian adults who lived in Nashville, Tennessee. Data came from immunoSEQ multiplex PCR; TCRdb stores just in-frame clones and leaves some out. The data show about 470,000 clones, with more than 75% seen just once and 13% held by the top ten. Notes on this clone: Mismatch with germline at one junction end may stem from a read error.

Sequencing was performed on PBMCs. This clonotype was sampled from a woman aged 40-49 years in good health. Some clones in this sample may be carry-over from other donors' samples.

Written as DNA, the CDR3 is TGTGCCAGCAGCGGGACCACAGGTCCCTCCAACGAGCAGTACTTC. It yields the protein CASSGTTGPSNEQYF. The rearrangement joins TRBV5-4 to TRBJ2-7; either TRBD1 or TRBD2 may supply D (5 bases each). Germline V gene sequence: CDR1 SGHNT, CDR2 YYREEE (reference sequence). CDR3 length: 15 residues.